The source of this TCR beta chain is a study of blood T cell repertoires in COVID-19. Study-level information: Researchers got acute and convalescent COVID-19 samples from the United States, Italy and Spain.

The junction had 5 bases not matched to a gene; V was cut back by 8 bases and J by 6 bases. The CDR3 has 14 residues. Per germline, CDR1 SNHLY and CDR2 FYNNEI. Followed over time, Seattle patients had been enrolled while infection was active. Assay: immunoSEQ multiplex PCR; the TCRdb copy retains only in-frame clones and omits some. Of under 100,000 clones detected, roughly 88% appear once; the ten largest clones hold approximately 3%. The clonotype was recovered from a woman older than 75 with COVID-19, enrolled during active disease. The sample comprised peripheral blood. J is TRBJ2-3 and V is TRBV2, with TRBD2 matching over 13 bases. CDR3 amino acids: CASRLAGGGDTQYF. CDR3 nucleotide sequence: TGTGCCAGCCGACTAGCGGGGGGTGGCGATACGCAGTATTTT.